Sequencing of this T cell receptor beta chain was carried out in a study of T-cell reconstitution after alpha-beta-depleted transplantation in children. Study-level findings and limits: Surviving recipient T cells and thymic progenitors accounted for the high day-60 TCRbeta diversity observed in some patients. The study reportedly traced alpha-beta T cells about two months after transplant to several hundred expanded graft clones. Fresh T-cell production supplied most of the T-cell counts and diversity seen one year after transplant.

This clonotype has ten or more counts. Its antigen is unidentified. The CDR3 has 14 residues. With 2 bases removed from V and 4 bases from J, the gap between germline ends came to 12 bases. The germline gives CDR1 SGHKS, CDR2 YYEKEE (reference sequence). Unique molecular identifiers were built into the TCRbeta library. TCRdb called the PCR reads again in MiXCR, with one record for every CDR3 protein. The data contain roughly 280,000 distinct CDR3 sequences, 11% of them seen just once; the ten biggest clones take up 23%. The TCR was taken from a male patient between 2 and 10 years old who had a stem cell transplant for chronic granulomatous disease, so the T cells may come from the graft donor. V usage is TRBV5-5 and J usage is TRBJ2-5; D might be TRBD1 (6 bases). The sequencing used peripheral blood, collected 180 days after TCRalphabeta/CD19-depleted stem cell transplant. The CDR3 loop reads CASSFQGLGETQYF. The DNA for the CDR3 is TGTGCCAGCAGCTTTCAGGGGTTAGGAGAGACCCAGTACTTC.